These 8 T cell receptor beta chains were sequenced from one sample in a study of PD-L1 blockade in urothelial cancer. Only in-frame clones appear in the TCRdb table, and some are missing; sequencing was by immunoSEQ multiplex PCR. This sample carries tens of thousands of clones, more than 65% of them seen once, and the ten largest clones take approximately 3.5%. Sequenced material: PBMCs, taken around atezolizumab (anti-PD-L1) treatment. These receptor sequences come from a man aged 70-80 years with urothelial cancer.

This sequence joins TRBV10-1 and TRBJ1-1; possible D gene TRBD1, 5 bases. This CDR3 contains 11 residues. The V end lost 6 bases, the J end lost 6 bases, and 8 bases lay between the germline ends. Germline CDR1 reads WNHNN; CDR2 reads SYGVQD (reference sequence). This CDR3 reads CASRGLAEAFF. In DNA, the CDR3 is TGCGCCAGCAGGGGACTCGCTGAAGCTTTCTTT.

The genes are TRBV6-5 and TRBJ1-1, with 9 bases aligning to TRBD1. The V gene end was trimmed by 6 bases and the J gene end by 6 bases; junction bases not matched to a gene: 11. Germline V gene lookup returns CDR1 MNHEY and CDR2 SVGAGI. The CDR3 contains 15 residues. The CDR3 region is CASSLRDRVYSEAFF. DNA for the CDR3: TGTGCCAGCAGCCTCCGGGACAGGGTCTACTCTGAAGCTTTCTTT.

This clone was recorded a few times. The gene calls are TRBV7-2 and TRBJ2-1, with D possibly being TRBD2 (5 bases). V was pared by 1 base and J by 0 bases, with 7 bases between. Germline V CDR1 and CDR2: SGHTA, FQGNSA. CDR3 size: 15 residues. The DNA of the CDR3 is TGTGCCAGCAGCTTAGGGCTAGCCTCCTACAATGAGCAGTTCTTC. The encoded protein is CASSLGLASYNEQFF.

This clone has more than one count but fewer than ten. The chain is built from TRBV7-2 and TRBJ2-5, with D tentatively TRBD2 (6 bases). CDR3 size: 15 residues. Germline V gene sequence: CDR1 SGHTA, CDR2 FQGNSA. The ends were cut back, 5 bases at V and 5 bases at J, with 18 bases in the middle. The CDR3 DNA sequence: TGTGCCAGCAGCCGAGATAGCGGTGGGGGGGAGACCCAGTACTTC. It codes for CASSRDSGGGETQYF.

The J gene is TRBJ2-7, the V gene TRBV7-2, with D perhaps matching TRBD1 (6 bases). Germline CDR1 reads SGHTA; CDR2 reads FQGNSA. This CDR3 is built from 19 residues. Trimming removed 1 base at V and 1 base at J, with 23 bases between. The CDR3 loop reads CASSLVSIRQASRSYEQYF. DNA of the CDR3: TGTGCCAGCAGCTTAGTTTCTATCCGACAGGCCTCTCGATCCTACGAGCAGTACTTC.

The V call is TRBV29-1, the J call TRBJ2-1, with TRBD2 identical over 7 bases. CDR3 size: 14 residues. Germline CDR1 SQVTM, CDR2 ANQGSEA. Trimming at V came to 2 bases and at J to 4 bases, leaving 5 bases not matched to a gene. CDR3 sequence: CSVEFQRGYNEQFF. CDR3 bases: TGCAGCGTTGAATTCCAGCGGGGATACAATGAGCAGTTCTTC.

The chain links TRBV27 to TRBJ2-2; 8 positions agree with TRBD2. Losses at the gene ends were 2 bases for V and 4 bases for J; bases not matched to a gene: 3. Germline assignment: CDR1 MNHEY and CDR2 SMNVEV (reference sequence). The CDR3 has 15 amino acids. The CDR3 reads CASSLDGRATGELFF. CDR3 nucleotide sequence: TGTGCCAGCAGTTTAGACGGGAGGGCCACCGGGGAGCTGTTTTTT.

V gene TRBV5-1 combines with J gene TRBJ2-1, with TRBD2 identical over 10 bases. The CDR3 consists of 12 residues. The germline gives CDR1 SGHRS, CDR2 YFSETQ. Trimming removed 7 bases from V and 8 bases from J; junction bases left unmatched: 3. CDR3 in DNA: TGCGCCAGCGGCCTAGCGGGAGATGAGCAGTTCTTC. It specifies CASGLAGDEQFF.